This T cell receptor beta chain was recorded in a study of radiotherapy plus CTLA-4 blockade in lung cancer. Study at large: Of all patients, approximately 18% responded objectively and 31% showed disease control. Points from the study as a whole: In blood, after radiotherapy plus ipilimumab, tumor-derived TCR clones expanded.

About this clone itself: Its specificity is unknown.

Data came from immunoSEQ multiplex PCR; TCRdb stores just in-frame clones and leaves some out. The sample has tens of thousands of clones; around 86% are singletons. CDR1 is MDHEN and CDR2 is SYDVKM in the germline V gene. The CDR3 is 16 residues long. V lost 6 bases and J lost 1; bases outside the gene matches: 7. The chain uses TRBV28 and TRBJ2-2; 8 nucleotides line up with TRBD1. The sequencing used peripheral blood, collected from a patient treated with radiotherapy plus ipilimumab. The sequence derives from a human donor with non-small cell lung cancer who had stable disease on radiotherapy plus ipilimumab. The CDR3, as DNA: TGTGCCAGCAGCCGGACAGGGAACTTGAACACCGGGGAGCTGTTTTTT. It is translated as CASSRTGNLNTGELFF.